This T cell receptor (beta chain) emerged from a study of T cells in Graves' hyperthyroidism and ophthalmopathy. Study results and caveats: A model of 13 V-J features distinguished ophthalmopathy from stable hyperthyroidism.

The CDR3 consists of 12 residues. CDR1 SNHLY and CDR2 FYNNEI come from the germline V gene. Trimming left V 4 bases short and J 9 bases short, with 13 bases between. Notes on this clonotype: What it recognizes is unknown.

PBMCs were derived from roughly 9.6 ml fresh peripheral blood. TCR beta CDR3 regions were amplified from RNA transcripts. First-round RT-PCR with HTBI primers amplified the TCR CDR3 region. MiXCR was run by TCRdb on the multiplex PCR reads, yielding one entry per CDR3 protein. The data show about 570,000 distinct CDR3 sequences, with less than 15% seen just once and around 13% held by the top ten. The sample taken for sequencing was blood. V and J are TRBV2 and TRBJ2-7; D remains ambiguous. The TCR sequence derives from a woman in her 40s with Graves' hyperthyroidism. CDR3 DNA sequence: TGTGCCAGCAGTGGGCTCGTACAAGGGCAGTACTTC. The encoded protein is CASSGLVQGQYF.